The present TCR beta chain was sequenced within a study of identical twins. Study observations and caveats: The abundant beta clonotypes from cord blood had fewer insertions, and memory repertoires had none of this.

The V gene's germline CDR1 is SNHLY and CDR2 FYNNEI. The trim removed 9 bases at V and 10 bases at J, leaving 9 bases unmatched. There are 13 residues in the CDR3. All donors were healthy, and all were Caucasian. Of note for this clonotype: The antigen remains undetermined.

A universal primer site was created by template switching, with the cDNA bearing unique molecular identifiers. MiXCR, applied by TCRdb to the 5' RACE reads, yields one record per CDR3 protein. This sample carries fewer than 550,000 distinct CDR3 sequences, roughly 15% of them seen once, and the ten largest clones take about 0.47%. These data were also reused for a study on yellow fever vaccine responses in identical twins. Turning to that study: Vaccine-induced T cell responses in twins were reportedly observed to appear partly convergent, partly personalized.

The sequence was obtained from a woman aged 18-29 years in good health. Sequenced: CD4+ T cells sorted from blood. The V gene is TRBV2, the J gene TRBJ2-1; TRBD1 matches 10 bases. The CDR3 DNA sequence: TGTGCCAGGAAGGACAGGGGGTCATGGGAGCAGTTCTTC. It specifies CARKDRGSWEQFF. Full variable domain (remainder filled in from reference TRBV2 and TRBJ2-1): EPEVTQTPSHQVTQMGQEVILRCVPISNHLYFYWYRQILGQKVEFLVSFYNNEISEKSEIFDDQFSVERPDGSNFTLKIRSTKLEDSAMYFCARKDRGSWEQFFGPGTRLTVL.